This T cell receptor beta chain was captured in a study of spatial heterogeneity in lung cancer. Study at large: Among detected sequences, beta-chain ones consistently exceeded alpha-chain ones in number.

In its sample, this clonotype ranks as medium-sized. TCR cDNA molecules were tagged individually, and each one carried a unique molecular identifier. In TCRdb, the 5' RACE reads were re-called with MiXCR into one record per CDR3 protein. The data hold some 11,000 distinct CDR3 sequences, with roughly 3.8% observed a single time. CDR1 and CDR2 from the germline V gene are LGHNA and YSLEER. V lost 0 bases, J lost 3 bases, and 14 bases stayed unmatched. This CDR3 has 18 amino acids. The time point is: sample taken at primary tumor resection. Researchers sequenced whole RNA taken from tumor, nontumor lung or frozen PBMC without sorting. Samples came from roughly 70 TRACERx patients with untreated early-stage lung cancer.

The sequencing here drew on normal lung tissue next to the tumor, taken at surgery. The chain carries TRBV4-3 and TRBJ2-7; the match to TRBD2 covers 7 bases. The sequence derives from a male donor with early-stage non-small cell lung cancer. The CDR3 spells CASSQDYRGIAGLYEQYF. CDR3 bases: TGCGCCAGCAGCCAAGATTATAGGGGAATAGCGGGCCTCTACGAGCAGTACTTC.